The rows below give T cell receptor beta chains drawn from one sample of a study of sequential checkpoint blockade in melanoma. Profiled with immunoSEQ multiplex PCR; TCRdb holds only in-frame clones, not every one. The sample shows 9,000 to 10,000 clones, 70% to 80% of them seen only once. The material was CD8+ T cells sorted from blood (inferred from file names), obtained from a patient given nivolumab and ipilimumab in sequence. The receptors come from a human donor with melanoma. The CDR3 runs from the conserved cysteine through the conserved F or W. A D gene is named only where the DNA matches it firmly. Rows may omit the clone size; those that give it use once, few, many or a size class.

size	V	J	D	DNA	CDR3
few	TRBV4-2	TRBJ1-5	NA	TGTGCCAGCAGCCAAGATGGCGGAGACTATCAGCCCCAGCATTTT	CASSQDGGDYQPQHF
NA	TRBV4-3	TRBJ2-7	NA	TGCGCCAGCAGCCAAGATCCAGGTTCCTACGAGCAGTACTTC	CASSQDPGSYEQYF
NA	TRBV7-9	TRBJ2-3	NA	TGTGCCAGCAGCGGACAGAACACAGATACGCAGTATTTT	CASSGQNTDTQYF
medium-sized	TRBV28	TRBJ2-1	NA	TGTGCCAGCAGTCACTCTTTGGGGAGCGGAAACTACAATGAGCAGTTCTTC	CASSHSLGSGNYNEQFF
once	TRBV2	TRBJ2-2	NA	TGTGCCAGTGGGGAGGGGGGGCTGAACACCGGGGAGCTGTTTTTT	CASGEGGLNTGELFF
NA	TRBV9	TRBJ2-1	TRBD2	TGTGCCAGCAGCACTACCTCAGGGACTAGCGGGGGGTATGAGCAGTTCTTC	CASSTTSGTSGGYEQFF
NA	TRBV4-3	TRBJ1-2	TRBD1	TGCGCCAGCAGCGATGAAGTCGGACAGGGTGGATATGGCTACACCTTC	CASSDEVGQGGYGYTF
NA	TRBV7-9	TRBJ2-1	TRBD2	TGTGCCAGCAGCTTTGAGGGAGGGCTAGGCTATGAGCAGTTCTTC	CASSFEGGLGYEQFF
NA	TRBV7-6	TRBJ1-4	TRBD1	TGTGCCAGCAGTTCAGACAGGGAAGGAGAAAAACTGTTTTTT	CASSSDREGEKLFF
NA	TRBV30	TRBJ2-3	NA	TGTGCCTGGAAATCGGCAGGGGACGCAGATACGCAGTATTTT	CAWKSAGDADTQYF
NA	TRBV11-2	TRBJ2-7	TRBD2	TGTGCCAGCAGCTTAGCCTCTAGCGGGGGGTTGTACCCGGATTACGAGCAGTACTTC	CASSLASSGGLYPDYEQYF
few	TRBV30	TRBJ2-1	NA	TGTGCCTGGAGTGGCGGGTCAGATGAGCAGTTCTTC	CAWSGGSDEQFF
NA	TRBV15	TRBJ2-1	TRBD2	TGTGCCACCAGCAGGCACACTAGCGGTCTTTACAATGAGCAGTTCTTC	CATSRHTSGLYNEQFF
NA	TRBV7-9	TRBJ1-4	TRBD1	TGTGCCAGCAGCTTAGTCGGGACAGGGGATGAAAAACTGTTTTTT	CASSLVGTGDEKLFF
NA	TRBV5-1	TRBJ1-2	TRBD1	TGCGCCAGCAGCTTGGGACAGGGGGCGGTTTATGGCTACACCTTC	CASSLGQGAVYGYTF
NA	TRBV4-3	TRBJ2-3	TRBD2	TGCGCCAGCAGCCAAGTGTCCTATAGCGGGAGGGGGCCAGATACGCAGTATTTT	CASSQVSYSGRGPDTQYF
NA	TRBV6-1	TRBJ1-5	TRBD1	TGTGCCAGCATTACTGACAGGGGGGCCAATCAGCCCCAGCATTTT	CASITDRGANQPQHF
NA	TRBV9	TRBJ1-2	TRBD1	TGTGCCAGCGATTCGGGACAGAACTATGGCTACACCTTC	CASDSGQNYGYTF
NA	TRBV4-1	TRBJ1-4	TRBD1	TGCGCCAGCAGCCAAGATTGGGCAGGGGGCGCAACTAATGAAAAACTGTTTTTT	CASSQDWAGGATNEKLFF
once	TRBV27	TRBJ1-2	TRBD1	TGTGCCAGCAGTTTATCGGGGACAGGGAATGGCTACACCTTC	CASSLSGTGNGYTF
NA	TRBV27	TRBJ2-2	NA	TGTGCCAGCACCCATTTCGGAGCTGCTGGAACCGGGGAGCTGTTTTTT	CASTHFGAAGTGELFF
NA	TRBV5-4	TRBJ2-2	NA	TGTGCCAGCAGCCCGTGGGGAGGGGAGCTGTTTTTT	CASSPWGGELFF
NA	TRBV13	TRBJ2-3	NA	TGTGCCAGCAGCCCACAAATGGAGACCGCCACAGATACGCAGTATTTT	CASSPQMETATDTQYF